This T cell receptor (beta chain) comes out of a study of T cell responses to AZD1222 COVID-19 vaccine. Study-wide background: Combined were second doses at about 4 or about 12 weeks. Points from the study as a whole: After two AZD1222 doses, spike-specific TCR breadth and depth rose versus day 0. It should be noted that donors were predominantly white British and more often female, and clonal diversity was possibly underestimated.

Details on this clone: Its antigen is currently unknown.

The data were produced by immunoSEQ multiplex PCR, yet TCRdb's version contains in-frame clones alone and is incomplete. The data show 150,000 to 200,000 clones, 70% to 90% seen once. The source was peripheral blood, collected on day 0 of AZD1222 vaccination. The TCR sequence derives from an adult in good health.

CDR3 sequence: CAWMSNRVATEAFF. CDR3 nucleotides: TGTGCCTGGATGTCGAACAGGGTGGCCACTGAAGCTTTCTTT. The chain has TRBV30 and TRBJ1-1; TRBD1 is a possible D gene (6 bases). V dropped 4 bases and J dropped 4 bases, with 16 bases sitting between them. This CDR3 comprises 14 residues. Per germline, CDR1 GTSNPN and CDR2 SVGIG (reference sequence).